A single sample is the source of the 30 T cell receptor beta chains below, sequenced in a study of regulatory T cells in long-lasting Graves disease. Time point here: newly diagnosed GD, antithyroid drugs for less than 3 months. Following extraction of RNA from PBMCs, that RNA was used to make the TCR library. Building of the TCR beta libraries involved iRepertoire HTBI primers and Arm-PCR of CDR3 regions. TCRdb re-called the multiplex PCR reads with MiXCR, one entry per CDR3 protein. The table has 550,000 or so distinct CDR3 sequences, around 11% seen once. This sample was shared with a second study, whose subject was T cells in Graves' hyperthyroidism and ophthalmopathy.

The material sequenced was peripheral blood mononuclear cells (PBMCs), taken at new diagnosis, from a patient treated with antithyroid drugs. These receptors originate from a woman in her 30s with Graves disease.

This clonotype was counted at least ten times. The genes are TRBV3-1 and TRBJ2-1; 14 bases are shared with TRBD2. Trimming at V came to 0 bases and at J to 6 bases, leaving 10 bases not matched to a gene. Looked up from germline, CDR1 is LGHDT and CDR2 is YNNKEL (reference sequence). This CDR3 contains 19 residues. The CDR3 DNA follows: TGTGCCAGCAGCCAAGAACAGGGACTAGCGGGAGTAGCTGTCAATGAGCAGTTCTTC. Encoded protein: CASSQEQGLAGVAVNEQFF.

This clonotype was seen a handful of times. This chain uses TRBV30 with TRBJ1-1; D not certain. CDR3 length equals 13 residues. The V gene lost 3 bases and the J gene lost 0 bases, with 8 bases spanning the gap. Germline lookup yields CDR1 GTSNPN and CDR2 SVGIG (reference sequence). CDR3 sequence: CAWSRRLNTEAFF. The CDR3 nucleotides are TGTGCCTGGAGCCGGCGCCTGAACACTGAAGCTTTCTTT.

This clonotype has ten or more counts. The chain recombines TRBV7-9 with TRBJ2-1; possibly TRBD1 or TRBD2 for D (5 bases each). Germline CDR1 reads SEHNR; CDR2 reads FQNEAQ (reference sequence). The CDR3 length is 16 residues. Trimming took 4 bases from V and 4 from J, leaving 17 bases between them. CDR3: CASSSGATHAYNEQFF. CDR3 in DNA: TGTGCCAGCAGCTCCGGGGCGACTCATGCTTACAATGAGCAGTTCTTC.

This clonotype was counted many times. The chain carries TRBV9 and TRBJ2-2, with 7 bases fitting TRBD1. J gave up 4 bases and V 2 bases, and 20 bases lay outside the gene matches. The CDR3 has 20 amino acids. Germline V gene data show CDR1 as SGDLS and CDR2 as YYNGEE. The CDR3 spells CASSVRSGSVTGAATGELFF. The CDR3 bases are TGTGCCAGCAGCGTCCGTTCTGGGTCAGTAACAGGGGCGGCCACCGGGGAGCTGTTTTTT.

This clonotype was observed a handful of times. This chain connects TRBV6-2 or TRBV6-3 to TRBJ2-5, with TRBD2 matching over 10 bases. After removal of 6 bases from V and 2 bases from J, the junction contained 6 bases not matched to a gene. CDR1 MNHEY and CDR2 SVGEGT come from the germline V gene. The CDR3 consists of 15 residues. The chain's CDR3 is CASSYGLAVQETQYF. CDR3 DNA sequence: TGTGCCAGCAGCTACGGACTAGCGGTTCAAGAGACCCAGTACTTC.

This clonotype was found many times. The chain uses TRBV5-1 and TRBJ1-4; possibly TRBD1 for D (5 bases). V dropped 2 bases and J dropped 0 bases, with 8 bases sitting between them. The CDR3 has 15 amino acids. Germline-derived CDR1 and CDR2 are SGHRS and YFSETQ. Here the CDR3 DNA reads TGCGCCAGCAGCTTCGACAGAGCAACTAATGAAAAACTGTTTTTT. This translates into CASSFDRATNEKLFF. The full variable domain, its missing parts supplied by reference TRBV5-1 and TRBJ1-4, is KAGVTQTPRYLIKTRGQQVTLSCSPISGHRSVSWYQQTPGQGLQFLFEYFSETQRNKGNFPGRFSGRQFSNSRSEMNVSTLELGDSALYLCASSFDRATNEKLFFGSGTQLSVL.

The chain recombines TRBV11-2 with TRBJ2-5; 11 nucleotides match TRBD1. This CDR3 has 15 amino acids. Germline values: CDR1 SGHAT, CDR2 FQNNGV. J lost 5 bases, V lost 1 base, and 3 bases had no gene match. CDR3 in amino acids: CASSLVGQGVETQYF. The CDR3 DNA is TGTGCCAGCAGCTTAGTGGGACAGGGGGTGGAGACCCAGTACTTC.

The table lists this clonotype with many counts. V and J are TRBV11-3 and TRBJ2-7; 7 positions agree with TRBD1. CDR3 size: 14 residues. With 6 bases clipped from V and 5 bases from J, the junction kept 10 bases outside the gene matches. Germline values: CDR1 SGHNT, CDR2 YENEEA. CDR3 DNA: TGTGCCAGCAGTCGACAGGGCCATCTTCACGAGCAGTACTTC. Its protein is CASSRQGHLHEQYF.

In this sample, this clonotype turned up many times. The genes are TRBV7-2 and TRBJ2-7; the D gene is possibly TRBD2 (5 bases). Germline V gene sequence: CDR1 SGHTA, CDR2 FQGNSA. Trimming cost V 0 bases and J 3 bases, with 12 bases left between them. The CDR3 has 15 residues. CDR3 sequence (DNA): TGTGCCAGCAGCTTAGCACGGAGGAGAGACTACGAGCAGTACTTC. It specifies CASSLARRRDYEQYF.

This clonotype was seen ten or more times. The chain joins TRBV6-2 or TRBV6-3 to TRBJ1-2; tentatively, D is TRBD1 (5 bases). The CDR3 contains 13 residues. In germline, CDR1 is MNHEY, CDR2 SVGEGT. Deletions cut 6 bases from V and 4 bases from J, with 12 bases between. The CDR3 loop reads CASSLRDGYGYTF. The CDR3 DNA sequence: TGTGCCAGCAGCTTACGGGACGGCTATGGCTACACCTTC.

The J gene is TRBJ2-7, the V gene TRBV4-3; D may be TRBD2 (6 bases). V shed 3 bases and J shed 3 bases, with 15 bases lying between them. Per germline, CDR1 LGHNA and CDR2 YSLEER. CDR3 size: 15 residues. As DNA, the CDR3 is TGCGCCAGCAGCCATTCTATCGGGAGCTACTACGAGCAGTACTTC. Its protein product is CASSHSIGSYYEQYF.

This clonotype was counted many times. The chain has TRBV10-1 and TRBJ1-2; D is ambiguous. Trimming removed 1 base from V and 7 bases from J, with 10 bases in between. There are 13 residues in the CDR3. CDR1 and CDR2 from the germline V gene are WNHNN and SYGVQD (reference sequence). CDR3 in DNA: TGCGCCAGCAGTGAGTTTAGGATCGGTGGCTACACCTTC. This sequence encodes CASSEFRIGGYTF.

Note on this clonotype: A single base separates this from a much larger clone, so it may be a read error. This CDR3 reads CASSRDSPLDGEQYF. As DNA, the CDR3 is TGTGCCAGCAGCAGAGATAGCCCCCTCGACGGCGAGCAGTACTTC. The gene calls are TRBV2 and TRBJ2-7; no clear D. CDR3 length: 15 residues. Looked up from germline, CDR1 is SNHLY and CDR2 is FYNNEI. V gave up 6 bases and J gave up 6 bases, with 21 bases separating them. The full variable domain, its missing parts supplied by reference TRBV2 and TRBJ2-7, is EPEVTQTPSHQVTQMGQEVILRCVPISNHLYFYWYRQILGQKVEFLVSFYNNEISEKSEIFDDQFSVERPDGSNFTLKIRSTKLEDSAMYFCASSRDSPLDGEQYFGPGTRLTVT.

This chain connects TRBV10-2 to TRBJ2-5; 8 nucleotides agree with TRBD2. Germline CDR1 WSHSY, CDR2 SAAADI. J lost 5 bases, V lost 4 bases, and 6 bases had no gene match. This CDR3 is built from 14 residues. CDR3 nucleotides: TGCGCCAGCAGTGGAGCGGGAGCTTCGGAGACCCAGTACTTC. Its protein is CASSGAGASETQYF.

A few counts support this clonotype. The rearrangement uses TRBV19 and TRBJ1-1; TRBD1 matches 8 bases. Germline V gives CDR1 LNHDA, CDR2 SQIVND (reference sequence). The CDR3 consists of 13 residues. V shed 4 bases and J 6 bases; nucleotides not matched to a gene: 4. The chain's CDR3 is CASSTSTGAEAFF. The CDR3 DNA reads as TGTGCCAGTAGTACTTCGACAGGGGCTGAAGCTTTCTTT.

This clonotype was seen at least ten times. This chain joins TRBV6-1 and TRBJ1-1, with D perhaps TRBD1 (5 bases). CDR3 length equals 12 residues. The V gene lost 6 bases and the J gene lost 7 bases, with 12 bases spanning the gap. The germline CDR1 and CDR2 sequences are MNHNS and SASEGT. The CDR3 sequence is CASREGFSEAFF. The DNA for the CDR3 is TGTGCCAGCAGAGAGGGGTTCAGTGAAGCTTTCTTT.

V usage is TRBV3-2 and J usage is TRBJ2-5; the table's D call TRBD1 went unverified against the DNA. TRBV3-2 is an annotated pseudogene. The CDR3 totals 13 residues. This CDR3 is CAGRDRGPETQYF. The CDR3 DNA follows: TGTGCCGGACGGGACAGGGGGCCTGAGACCCAGTACTTC.

The chain links TRBV7-8 to TRBJ2-5, with 15 positions matching TRBD2. In germline, CDR1 is SGHVS, CDR2 FQNEAQ. CDR3 length: 17 residues. Trimming took 5 bases from V and 5 from J; bases not matched to a gene: 9. CDR3 amino acids: CASSVETGTSGRETQYF. The CDR3 region has the DNA TGTGCCAGCAGCGTTGAAACCGGGACTAGCGGGAGGGAGACCCAGTACTTC.

This clonotype was seen only a few times. As the CDR3 is not closed by the conserved phenylalanine or tryptophan, this likely results from a read error. CDR3 bases: TGCAGCGCTATCCTCTTGGCAGGGAAGAGGAACGAGCAGTACCTC. This gives the protein CSAILLAGKRNEQYL. V is TRBV29-1 and J is TRBJ2-7; the D gene is possibly TRBD1 (5 bases). Trimming removed 7 bases from V and 5 bases from J, with 24 bases in between. The CDR3 length is 15 residues. Germline V lookup: CDR1 SQVTM, CDR2 ANQGSEA.

The table lists this clonotype with many counts. J is TRBJ1-1 and V is TRBV6-5; maybe TRBD1 (5 bases). CDR1 and CDR2 (germline): MNHEY, SVGAGI. With 0 bases removed from V and 1 base from J, the gap between germline ends came to 18 bases. The CDR3 length is 18 residues. CDR3: CASSYSLRAGIGNTEAFF. CDR3 nucleotides: TGTGCCAGCAGTTACTCCCTACGGGCAGGGATCGGGAACACTGAAGCTTTCTTT.

This clonotype showed up many times. The CDR3 here is CSGGRGRPYQETQYF. The CDR3 coding sequence is TGCAGTGGAGGGCGGGGGCGTCCCTATCAAGAGACCCAGTACTTC. The gene calls are TRBV20-1 and TRBJ2-5; a possible D gene is TRBD2 (7 bases). Germline V gives CDR1 DFQATT, CDR2 SNEGSKA (reference sequence). CDR3 size: 15 residues. V was shortened by 7 bases and J by 2 bases, with 20 bases between the two germline ends.

This clonotype has a count of ten or more. J is TRBJ2-7 and V is TRBV7-2; possibly TRBD1 for D (5 bases). The CDR3 spans 14 residues. Trimming pared 2 bases from V and 3 bases from J, leaving 11 bases between. Germline V gives CDR1 SGHTA, CDR2 FQGNSA. The CDR3 nucleotides are TGTGCCAGCAGCTTATGGGGCCGCCACTACGAGCAGTACTTC. It specifies CASSLWGRHYEQYF.

The gene calls are TRBV18 and TRBJ2-7; 9 bases are shared with TRBD1. CDR1 KGHSH and CDR2 LQKENI come from the germline V gene. V lost 8 bases to trimming and J lost 4 bases; unmatched junction nucleotides: 9. The CDR3 has 14 amino acids. The DNA of the CDR3 is TGTGCCAGCAAAACAGGGGGCTCTGATTACGAGCAGTACTTC. Protein: CASKTGGSDYEQYF. The full variable domain, its missing parts supplied by reference TRBV18 and TRBJ2-7, is NAGVMQNPRHLVRRRGQEARLRCSPMKGHSHVYWYRQLPEEGLKFMVYLQKENIIDESGMPKERFSAEFPKEGPSILRIQQVVRGDSAAYFCASKTGGSDYEQYFGPGTRLTVT.

This clonotype has a count of ten or more. J is TRBJ1-1 and V is TRBV20-1; no clear D gene. With 2 bases removed from V and 0 bases from J, the gap between germline ends came to 7 bases. Germline lookup yields CDR1 DFQATT and CDR2 SNEGSKA (reference sequence). This CDR3 region has 13 residues. The CDR3 here is CSARPSLNTEAFF. The CDR3 DNA reads TGCAGTGCTAGACCCAGCCTGAACACTGAAGCTTTCTTT.

Many counts were recorded for this clonotype. The chain combines TRBV28 with TRBJ2-2; D is uncertain. Per germline, CDR1 MDHEN and CDR2 SYDVKM. V was clipped by 1 base and J by 6 bases, with 3 bases between them. CDR3 length: 12 amino acids. This CDR3 is CASSLSAGELFF. In nucleotides, the CDR3 is TGTGCCAGCAGTTTATCGGCCGGGGAGCTGTTTTTT. Full variable domain (remainder filled in from reference TRBV28 and TRBJ2-2): DVKVTQSSRYLVKRTGEKVFLECVQDMDHENMFWYRQDPGLGLRLIYFSYDVKMKEKGDIPEGYSVSREKKERFSLILESASTNQTSMYLCASSLSAGELFFGEGSRLTVL.

This chain connects TRBV24-1 to TRBJ1-1; no definite D call. The CDR3 covers 14 residues. The germline gives CDR1 KGHDR, CDR2 SFDVKD. With 12 bases removed from V and 11 bases from J, the gap between germline ends came to 27 bases. The CDR3 loop reads CAVRVNKPRQDAFF. Here the CDR3 DNA reads TGTGCCGTCAGAGTCAATAAACCGCGCCAAGACGCTTTCTTT.

DNA for the CDR3: TGTGCCAGCACCCCCGGGAGTATGCTCGGGCAGCCCCAGCATTTT. Translation gives CASTPGSMLGQPQHF. The V gene is TRBV6-2 or TRBV6-3, the J gene TRBJ1-5; D ambiguous. With 7 bases removed from V and 7 bases from J, the gap between germline ends came to 20 bases. This CDR3 spans 15 amino acids. The V gene's germline CDR1 is MNHEY and CDR2 SVGEGT.

This clonotype was seen many times. The chain is built from TRBV2 and TRBJ2-3; D may be TRBD2 (6 bases). V lost 0 bases to trimming and J lost 4 bases, with 20 bases between them. The CDR3 runs to 18 residues. Looked up from germline, CDR1 is SNHLY and CDR2 is FYNNEI. The CDR3 is CASSEAQGGGLTSDTQYF. For the CDR3, the DNA is TGTGCCAGCAGTGAAGCGCAAGGAGGAGGGTTAACATCAGATACGCAGTATTTT.

The V gene is TRBV6-1, the J gene TRBJ2-7; D ambiguous. CDR1 is MNHNS, CDR2 SASEGT, per germline. The CDR3 spans 11 residues. V lost 7 bases to trimming and J lost 9 bases, with 13 bases between them. The CDR3 here is CASTSPSGQYF. The DNA of the CDR3 is TGTGCCAGCACCTCCCCTAGTGGGCAGTACTTC.

Only one count was recorded for this clonotype. The chain combines TRBV2 with TRBJ1-1; 11 nucleotides match TRBD1. Trimming at V came to 8 bases and at J to 6 bases, leaving 8 bases not matched to a gene. The CDR3 contains 14 residues. Germline CDR1 reads SNHLY; CDR2 reads FYNNEI. The CDR3 DNA sequence: TGTGCCAGCCGACTCCCGGGACAGGGGGCTGAAGCTTTCTTT. The encoded protein is CASRLPGQGAEAFF.